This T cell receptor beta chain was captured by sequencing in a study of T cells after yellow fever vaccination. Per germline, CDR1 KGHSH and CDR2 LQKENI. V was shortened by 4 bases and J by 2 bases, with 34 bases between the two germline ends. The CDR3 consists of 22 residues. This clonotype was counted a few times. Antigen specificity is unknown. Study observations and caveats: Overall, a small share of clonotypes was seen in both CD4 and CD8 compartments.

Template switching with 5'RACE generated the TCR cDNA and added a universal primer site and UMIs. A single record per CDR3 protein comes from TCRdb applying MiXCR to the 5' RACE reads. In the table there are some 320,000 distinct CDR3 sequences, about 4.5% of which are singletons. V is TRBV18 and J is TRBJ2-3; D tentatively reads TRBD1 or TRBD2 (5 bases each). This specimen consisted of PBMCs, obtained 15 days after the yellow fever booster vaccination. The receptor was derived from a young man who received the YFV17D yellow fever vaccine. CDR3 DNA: TGTGCCAGCTCACTGTTTGAGGGGCTGCGAGCCCCGAAGAAGCCGAACACAGATACGCAGTATTTT. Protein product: CASSLFEGLRAPKKPNTDTQYF.